These T cell receptor beta chains were read from a single sample in a study of cytomegalovirus exposure and HLA in healthy donors. The repertoire was sequenced with immunoSEQ multiplex PCR; TCRdb's copy has only in-frame clones and lacks some. The table records some 140,000 clones, 75% to 85% of them present only once. Specimen: PBMCs. The receptor set was obtained from a young man in good health and CMV-seropositive. Each CDR3 is given with its conserved first and last residue. A D gene is named only where the DNA matches it firmly. Only part of the rows carry a size: once, few, many, or a class if the clone is expanded.

v_gene: TRBV7-9; j_gene: TRBJ2-7; d_gene: TRBD2; abundance: .; CDR3nt: TGTGCCAGCAGCAACAGTCTAGCGGATGCCTACGAGCAGTACTTC; CDR3aa: CASSNSLADAYEQYF
v_gene: TRBV18; j_gene: TRBJ2-7; d_gene: TRBD2; abundance: .; CDR3nt: TGTGCCAGCTCACCGGTCAGTACCGGGGGGAGAGGGTCCCACGAGCAGTACTTC; CDR3aa: CASSPVSTGGRGSHEQYF
v_gene: TRBV20-1; j_gene: TRBJ2-3; d_gene: .; abundance: .; CDR3nt: TGCAGTGCTAGAAGGCGGGGTACGCAGTATTTT; CDR3aa: CSARRRGTQYF
v_gene: TRBV6-5; j_gene: TRBJ1-2; d_gene: TRBD1; abundance: few; CDR3nt: TGTGCCAGCAGTTCGAGAGACAGGGGGCTATTAAATGGCTACACCTTC; CDR3aa: CASSSRDRGLLNGYTF
v_gene: TRBV15; j_gene: TRBJ2-7; d_gene: .; abundance: .; CDR3nt: TGTGCCACCAGCAGAGTGACGGGGGGCGGCTACGAGCAGTACTTC; CDR3aa: CATSRVTGGGYEQYF
v_gene: TRBV27; j_gene: TRBJ1-5; d_gene: .; abundance: once; CDR3nt: TGTGCCAGCAGTTTGGCTGGCAATCAGCCCCAGCATTTT; CDR3aa: CASSLAGNQPQHF
v_gene: TRBV2; j_gene: TRBJ2-7; d_gene: TRBD1; abundance: .; CDR3nt: TGTGCCGTCCGGGACAGTACCTACGAGCAGTACTTC; CDR3aa: CAVRDSTYEQYF
v_gene: TRBV28; j_gene: TRBJ2-5; d_gene: .; abundance: .; CDR3nt: TGTGCCAGCAGCCGATCTGGCGGAGTTCAAGAGACCCAGTACTTC; CDR3aa: CASSRSGGVQETQYF
v_gene: TRBV7-2; j_gene: TRBJ1-2; d_gene: TRBD1; abundance: .; CDR3nt: TGTGCCAGCAGCTCTGATTCCGGGACAGGGGCGGATGGCTACACCTTC; CDR3aa: CASSSDSGTGADGYTF
v_gene: TRBV5-8; j_gene: TRBJ1-6; d_gene: TRBD1; abundance: once; CDR3nt: TGTGCCAGCAGCTTGGGACAGGGTGGCTCCTATAATTCACCCCTCCACTTT; CDR3aa: CASSLGQGGSYNSPLHF
v_gene: TRBV10-3; j_gene: TRBJ2-3; d_gene: TRBD2; abundance: .; CDR3nt: TGTGCCATCAGCCCCGGGACTAGCGGGGATACGCAGTATTTT; CDR3aa: CAISPGTSGDTQYF
v_gene: TRBV19; j_gene: TRBJ2-6; d_gene: .; abundance: once; CDR3nt: TGTGCCAGTAGTATAGATCTTATGGGGGCGCATCCTGGGGCCAACGTCCTGACTTTC; CDR3aa: CASSIDLMGAHPGANVLTF
v_gene: TRBV5-4; j_gene: TRBJ2-5; d_gene: TRBD2; abundance: few; CDR3nt: TGTGCCAGCAGCCCCCGGACTAGCGGGAGGGGGAAAGAGACCCAGTACTTC; CDR3aa: CASSPRTSGRGKETQYF
v_gene: TRBV27; j_gene: TRBJ2-1; d_gene: TRBD2; abundance: .; CDR3nt: TGTGCCAGCAGTGCCCAGACGGGGACTAGCGGGAGATTTACCTACAATGAGCAGTTCTTC; CDR3aa: CASSAQTGTSGRFTYNEQFF
v_gene: TRBV6-5; j_gene: TRBJ1-1; d_gene: TRBD1; abundance: .; CDR3nt: TGTGCCAGCAGTTACTCACAGGGGACCACTGAAGCTTTCTTT; CDR3aa: CASSYSQGTTEAFF
v_gene: TRBV19; j_gene: TRBJ1-1; d_gene: TRBD1; abundance: .; CDR3nt: TGTGCCAGTACCCAAAGGACAGGTACTTTGGACACTGAAGCTTTCTTT; CDR3aa: CASTQRTGTLDTEAFF
v_gene: TRBV2; j_gene: TRBJ2-1; d_gene: TRBD2; abundance: .; CDR3nt: TGTGCCAGCAGTGAACTAGCGGGAGGCTATGAGCAGTTCTTC; CDR3aa: CASSELAGGYEQFF
v_gene: TRBV5-5; j_gene: TRBJ2-7; d_gene: TRBD1; abundance: .; CDR3nt: TGTGCCAGCAGCCCCCGGACAGGCTCACTCTCCTACGAGCAGTACTTC; CDR3aa: CASSPRTGSLSYEQYF
v_gene: TRBV9; j_gene: TRBJ1-2; d_gene: TRBD1; abundance: .; CDR3nt: TGTGCCAGCAAAGAGCAGGGGGCGAGGGGCTACACCTTC; CDR3aa: CASKEQGARGYTF
v_gene: TRBV2; j_gene: TRBJ1-3; d_gene: TRBD1; abundance: few; CDR3nt: TGTGCCAGCAGTCCAACAGGGGGCGCGGGAGGAAACACCATATATTTT; CDR3aa: CASSPTGGAGGNTIYF
v_gene: TRBV11-2; j_gene: TRBJ1-1; d_gene: TRBD1; abundance: .; CDR3nt: TGTGCCAGCAGCTCGAGGACAGGCGTGAACACTGAAGCTTTCTTT; CDR3aa: CASSSRTGVNTEAFF
v_gene: TRBV7-2; j_gene: TRBJ1-4; d_gene: .; abundance: .; CDR3nt: TGTGCCAGCAGCTTAGTGGGGACATCAAATGAAAAACTGTTTTTT; CDR3aa: CASSLVGTSNEKLFF
v_gene: TRBV6-5; j_gene: TRBJ2-7; d_gene: .; abundance: .; CDR3nt: TGTGCCAGCCGGGGGATCGACAGCTTCGAGGGGCAGTACTTC; CDR3aa: CASRGIDSFEGQYF
v_gene: TRBV28; j_gene: TRBJ1-5; d_gene: .; abundance: .; CDR3nt: TGTGCCAGCAGTTTCTATAGCAATCAGCCCCAGCATTTT; CDR3aa: CASSFYSNQPQHF
v_gene: TRBV7-9; j_gene: TRBJ2-1; d_gene: .; abundance: .; CDR3nt: TGTGCCAGCAGCCCCCCTGTTCATGAGCAGTTCTTC; CDR3aa: CASSPPVHEQFF
v_gene: TRBV10-2; j_gene: TRBJ2-2; d_gene: .; abundance: many; CDR3nt: TGCGCCAGCAGTGAGTTCGGACAGAACACCGGGGAGCTGTTTTTT; CDR3aa: CASSEFGQNTGELFF
v_gene: TRBV6-5; j_gene: TRBJ1-1; d_gene: .; abundance: .; CDR3nt: TGTGCCAGCAGGAGAGACAGAGAAGCTTTCTTT; CDR3aa: CASRRDREAFF
v_gene: TRBV28; j_gene: TRBJ2-1; d_gene: .; abundance: .; CDR3nt: TGTGCCAGCAGTCTGAGCGGGCCCAACTACAATGAGCAGTTCTTC; CDR3aa: CASSLSGPNYNEQFF
v_gene: TRBV10-2; j_gene: TRBJ1-1; d_gene: TRBD1; abundance: .; CDR3nt: TGCGCCAGCAGAGGACAGGGGGAAATTGAAGCTTTCTTT; CDR3aa: CASRGQGEIEAFF
v_gene: TRBV29-1; j_gene: TRBJ1-1; d_gene: .; abundance: .; CDR3nt: TGCAGCGTTGTGAGGAAATTGAACACTGAAGCTTTCTTT; CDR3aa: CSVVRKLNTEAFF
v_gene: TRBV27; j_gene: TRBJ2-3; d_gene: TRBD2; abundance: .; CDR3nt: TGTGCCAGCAGGAATAGCGGGAGTGGCACAGATACGCAGTATTTT; CDR3aa: CASRNSGSGTDTQYF
v_gene: TRBV27; j_gene: TRBJ1-1; d_gene: .; abundance: .; CDR3nt: TGTGCCAGCAGTTTATTGTGGTTCGAGAGTCCCACTGAAGCTTTCTTT; CDR3aa: CASSLLWFESPTEAFF
v_gene: TRBV5-1; j_gene: TRBJ1-4; d_gene: TRBD1; abundance: .; CDR3nt: TGCGCCAGCAGCTTGGAGGGGGCGAGAGAAAAACTGTTTTTT; CDR3aa: CASSLEGAREKLFF
v_gene: TRBV12-5; j_gene: TRBJ1-2; d_gene: .; abundance: .; CDR3nt: TGTGCTAGTGGTTTGGCGGGGAGGGCCGGCTACACCTTC; CDR3aa: CASGLAGRAGYTF
v_gene: TRBV7-6; j_gene: TRBJ2-5; d_gene: TRBD2; abundance: .; CDR3nt: TGTGCCAGCAGTTTCCTAGCGGGGGGCTCCTACTTC; CDR3aa: CASSFLAGGSYF
v_gene: TRBV6-1; j_gene: TRBJ1-5; d_gene: TRBD1; abundance: .; CDR3nt: TGTGCCAGCAGTGAAGGACAGGGCCCTAATCAGCCCCAGCATTTT; CDR3aa: CASSEGQGPNQPQHF
v_gene: TRBV15; j_gene: TRBJ2-7; d_gene: .; abundance: .; CDR3nt: TGTGCCACCAGCTCTAAAGGGCGGACAGTTTCCTACGAGCAGTACTTC; CDR3aa: CATSSKGRTVSYEQYF
v_gene: TRBV7-9; j_gene: TRBJ1-2; d_gene: .; abundance: .; CDR3nt: TGTGCCAGCAGCCGCGGACAGAATAACTATGGCTACACCTTC; CDR3aa: CASSRGQNNYGYTF
v_gene: TRBV28; j_gene: TRBJ2-6; d_gene: .; abundance: .; CDR3nt: TGTGCCAGCAGTTATCAGACAGCTGGGGCCAACGTCCTGACTTTC; CDR3aa: CASSYQTAGANVLTF
v_gene: TRBV9; j_gene: TRBJ2-3; d_gene: TRBD1; abundance: .; CDR3nt: TGTGCCAGCAGCCGGGACAGTAGCACAGATACGCAGTATTTT; CDR3aa: CASSRDSSTDTQYF
v_gene: TRBV28; j_gene: TRBJ2-5; d_gene: TRBD1; abundance: .; CDR3nt: TGTGCCAGCAGTCCACTTCCGGGACAGCTACAAAAAGAGACCCAGTACTTC; CDR3aa: CASSPLPGQLQKETQYF
v_gene: TRBV9; j_gene: TRBJ1-2; d_gene: .; abundance: .; CDR3nt: TGTGCCAGCAGCCCCCGGCCAGCGGATGGCTACACCTTC; CDR3aa: CASSPRPADGYTF
v_gene: TRBV30; j_gene: TRBJ1-4; d_gene: .; abundance: few; CDR3nt: TGTGCCTGGAGTGTCCCGGACAGAACTAATGAAAAACTGTTTTTT; CDR3aa: CAWSVPDRTNEKLFF
v_gene: TRBV6-4; j_gene: TRBJ1-2; d_gene: TRBD1; abundance: .; CDR3nt: TGTGCCAGCAGGGAGAGGACAGGGGATAACTATGGCTACACCTTC; CDR3aa: CASRERTGDNYGYTF
v_gene: TRBV4-2; j_gene: TRBJ1-4; d_gene: TRBD1; abundance: .; CDR3nt: TGTGCCAGCAGCCAAGGTCCGGACAGGGGAAATGAAAAACTGTTTTTT; CDR3aa: CASSQGPDRGNEKLFF
v_gene: TRBV11-2; j_gene: TRBJ1-5; d_gene: .; abundance: .; CDR3nt: TGTGCCAGCAGCTTAGACCCCTCGACAGGCAATCAGCCCCAGCATTTT; CDR3aa: CASSLDPSTGNQPQHF
v_gene: TRBV1; j_gene: TRBJ1-1; d_gene: .; abundance: .; CDR3nt: TGCACCAGCAACCTAAAGGGGACTGAAGCTTTCTTT; CDR3aa: CTSNLKGTEAFF
v_gene: TRBV5-6; j_gene: TRBJ2-7; d_gene: .; abundance: .; CDR3nt: TGTGCCAGCAGCTTAGACGCGGTAGAGCAGTACTTC; CDR3aa: CASSLDAVEQYF
v_gene: TRBV28; j_gene: TRBJ2-7; d_gene: .; abundance: .; CDR3nt: TGTGCCAGCAGTCTGACAGGGACTAGGGAGCAGTACTTC; CDR3aa: CASSLTGTREQYF
v_gene: TRBV6-1; j_gene: TRBJ1-2; d_gene: .; abundance: .; CDR3nt: TGTGCCAGCAGTGAAGGGGGGCGAGATGGCTACACCTTC; CDR3aa: CASSEGGRDGYTF
v_gene: TRBV11-1; j_gene: TRBJ1-1; d_gene: .; abundance: .; CDR3nt: TGTGCCAGCAGCACTGGCGCGGGGAACACTGAAGCTTTCTTT; CDR3aa: CASSTGAGNTEAFF
v_gene: TRBV7-2; j_gene: TRBJ2-1; d_gene: TRBD2; abundance: .; CDR3nt: TGTGCCAGCAGCGGGCGGGAGGGAGGTGAGCAGTTCTTC; CDR3aa: CASSGREGGEQFF
v_gene: TRBV5-4; j_gene: TRBJ2-2; d_gene: .; abundance: .; CDR3nt: TGTGCCAGCAGCCCGCCCCCCGCGGACGGGGAGCTGTTTTTT; CDR3aa: CASSPPPADGELFF
v_gene: TRBV15; j_gene: TRBJ2-7; d_gene: .; abundance: .; CDR3nt: TGTGCCACCAGCAGAGGGTGGCAGGGCCCCTACGAGCAGTACTTC; CDR3aa: CATSRGWQGPYEQYF